Listed below are T cell receptor beta chains from one sample, sequenced in a study of CD8+ T cells in alopecia areata. TCRdb's copy holds only in-frame clones and misses some; the assay was immunoSEQ multiplex PCR. This repertoire shows approximately 82,000 clones, roughly half found once; its top ten account for around 5%. Sequenced: NKG2D-high CD8+ T cells sorted from blood. All receptors derive from a human donor with alopecia areata. Each CDR3 is given with its conserved first and last residue. Fields, in order: CDR3 length, clone size, J gene, V gene, D gene, CDR3 DNA, CDR3 protein. A D gene is named only where the DNA matches it firmly. Size is omitted from some rows. Given values are once, few, many or a class for expanded clones.

>16|few|TRBJ2-7|TRBV7-9|TRBD2
TGTGCCAGCAGCCATACTAGCGGGAGGGCCGACTACGAGCAGTACTTC
CASSHTSGRADYEQYF
>13|once|TRBJ1-1|TRBV6-5|.
TGTGCCACCTCCTATGGTGGGAACACTGAAGCTTTCTTT
CATSYGGNTEAFF
>11|.|TRBJ1-2|TRBV25-1|.
TGTGCCAGCAGTGAAGGGGGCGGCTACACCTTC
CASSEGGGYTF
>11|.|TRBJ2-1|TRBV5-6|.
TGTGCCAGCAGCTGGAGCCAGGAGCAGTTCTTC
CASSWSQEQFF
>17|.|TRBJ2-2|TRBV4-3|.
TGCGCCAGCAGCCAGTTACCCCTCCCGACCCCAACCGGGGAGCTGTTTTTT
CASSQLPLPTPTGELFF
>10|few|TRBJ1-1|TRBV29-1|.
TGCAGCGTTCACAGTACCGAAGCTTTCTTT
CSVHSTEAFF
>14|.|TRBJ2-7|TRBV7-6|TRBD2
TGTGCCAGCAGCTCCGGGCTAGCGGGAGACGAGCAGTACTTC
CASSSGLAGDEQYF
>13|.|TRBJ2-3|TRBV13|.
TGTGCCAGCAGCTTAGAGGGCACAGATACGCAGTATTTT
CASSLEGTDTQYF
>13|.|TRBJ2-2|TRBV30|.
TGTGCCTGGAAGGAGGGTTTCACCGGGGAGCTGTTTTTT
CAWKEGFTGELFF
>15|.|TRBJ2-7|TRBV5-1|TRBD1
TGCGCCAGCAGCGTGTCGGGACAGGGCCCCTACGAGCAGTACTTC
CASSVSGQGPYEQYF
>10|few|TRBJ2-3|TRBV20-1|.
TGCAGTGCTGACGGGGATACGCAGTATTTT
CSADGDTQYF
>18|.|TRBJ1-5|TRBV23-1|.
TGCGCCAGCAGTCAATCGAGAGTAATGAGTAGGAGCAATCAGCCCCAGCATTTT
CASSQSRVMSRSNQPQHF
>12|once|TRBJ1-1|TRBV30|.
TGTGCCTGGAGCCCGACAGGAAAGAAAGCTTTCTTT
CAWSPTGKKAFF
>14|.|TRBJ2-1|TRBV7-9|.
TGTGCCAGCAGCGGCGAGGAGGGTGGCAATGAGCAGTTCTTC
CASSGEEGGNEQFF
>13|.|TRBJ2-5|TRBV27|.
TGTGCCAGCAGTTTATCTAGCTTGGAGACCCAGTACTTC
CASSLSSLETQYF
>15|.|TRBJ2-6|TRBV6-1|TRBD1
TGTGCCACAGGGACAGTCAAGATGGGGGCCAACGTCCTGACTTTC
CATGTVKMGANVLTF
>12|.|TRBJ2-2|TRBV29-1|.
TGCAGCGTCGGTTACCACACCGGGGAGCTGTTTTTT
CSVGYHTGELFF
>13|.|TRBJ2-7|TRBV27|.
TGTGCCAGCATGGGCAGCTATACCTACGAGCAGTACTTC
CASMGSYTYEQYF
>10|.|TRBJ2-1|TRBV29-1|.
TGCAGCGCGCTAGAGGGTGAGCAGTTCTTC
CSALEGEQFF
>14|few|TRBJ1-4|TRBV9|TRBD1
TGTGCCAGCAGCGAACAGGGGGCTGATGAAAAACTGTTTTTT
CASSEQGADEKLFF
>12|few|TRBJ1-2|TRBV5-1|.
TGCGCCAGCGGAGGGGGTGTCGATGGCTACACCTTC
CASGGGVDGYTF
>13|.|TRBJ2-7|TRBV11-2|.
TGTGCCAGCAGCTTAGATGGCACGAGCGAGCAGTACTTC
CASSLDGTSEQYF
>14|few|TRBJ2-7|TRBV19|TRBD1
TGTGCCAGCGAACCCTCAGGGGGCTTTTACGAGCAGTACTTC
CASEPSGGFYEQYF
>13|few|TRBJ2-5|TRBV29-1|.
TGCAGCGAAAACCGGGGTGCCCAAGAGACCCAGTACTTC
CSENRGAQETQYF
>15|once|TRBJ2-3|TRBV30|.
TGTGCCTGGAGTGTAGAGAAATATGGCCAAGATACGCAGTATTTT
CAWSVEKYGQDTQYF